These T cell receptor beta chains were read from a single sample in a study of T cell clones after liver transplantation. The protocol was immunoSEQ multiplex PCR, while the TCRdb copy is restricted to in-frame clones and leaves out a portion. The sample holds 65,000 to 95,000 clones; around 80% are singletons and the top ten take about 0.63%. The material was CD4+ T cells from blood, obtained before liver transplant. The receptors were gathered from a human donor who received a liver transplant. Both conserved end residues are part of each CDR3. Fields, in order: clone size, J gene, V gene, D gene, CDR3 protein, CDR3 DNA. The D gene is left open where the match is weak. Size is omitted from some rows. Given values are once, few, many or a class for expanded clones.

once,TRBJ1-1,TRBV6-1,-,CASNLQGTIAEAFF,TGTGCCAGCAATCTACAGGGTACAATCGCTGAAGCTTTCTTT
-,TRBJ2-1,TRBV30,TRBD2,CAWNGLAGNEQFF,TGTGCCTGGAATGGACTAGCCGGCAATGAGCAGTTCTTC
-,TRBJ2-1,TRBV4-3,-,CASSRGTGPRVF,TGCGCCAGCAGCCGCGGGACCGGGCCCCGTGTCTTC
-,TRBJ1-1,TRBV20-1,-,CSGPLHTEAFF,TGCAGTGGACCCCTCCACACTGAAGCTTTCTTT
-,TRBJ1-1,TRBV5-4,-,CASSLTGLGTEAFF,TGTGCCAGCAGCTTGACCGGGTTGGGCACTGAAGCTTTCTTT
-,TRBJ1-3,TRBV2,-,CASGVVGNTIYF,TGTGCCAGCGGGGTCGTCGGAAACACCATATATTTT
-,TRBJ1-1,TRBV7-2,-,CASSLLYRGNTEAFF,TGTGCCAGCAGCTTATTATATAGGGGGAACACTGAAGCTTTCTTT
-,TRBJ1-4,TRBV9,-,CASSAGLGVNEKLFF,TGTGCCAGCAGCGCCGGACTCGGGGTTAATGAAAAACTGTTTTTT
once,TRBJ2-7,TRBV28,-,CASSFPILPGLTTYEQYF,TGTGCCAGCAGCTTTCCCATCCTACCTGGACTCACCACCTACGAGCAGTACTTC
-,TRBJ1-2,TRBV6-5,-,CASRQNRDHYGYTF,TGTGCCAGCAGACAAAACAGGGATCACTATGGCTACACCTTC
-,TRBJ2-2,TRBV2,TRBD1,CASSAGTGAITGELFF,TGTGCCAGCAGTGCCGGGACAGGGGCGATCACCGGGGAGCTGTTTTTT
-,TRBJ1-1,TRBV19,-,CASSARVTEAFF,TGTGCCAGTAGTGCCAGGGTCACTGAAGCTTTCTTT
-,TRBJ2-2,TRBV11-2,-,CASSLQGITGELFF,TGTGCCAGCAGCTTACAGGGTATCACCGGGGAGCTGTTTTTT
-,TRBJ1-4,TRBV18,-,CASSRSSNEKLFF,TGTGCCAGCTCACGGAGTTCTAATGAAAAACTGTTTTTT
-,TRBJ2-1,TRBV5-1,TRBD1,CASSSGTGRGNEQFF,TGCGCCAGCAGCTCTGGGACAGGGCGGGGCAATGAGCAGTTCTTC
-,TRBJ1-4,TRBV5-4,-,CASSLGQSNEKLFF,TGTGCCAGCAGCTTGGGGCAGAGTAATGAAAAACTGTTTTTT
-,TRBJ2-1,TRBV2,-,CASSEAWDPPYNEQFF,TGTGCCAGCAGTGAAGCTTGGGACCCACCCTACAATGAGCAGTTCTTC
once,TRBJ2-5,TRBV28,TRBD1,CASRALTDQHRGQGETQYF,TGTGCCAGCAGGGCCTTAACCGATCAACACAGGGGCCAAGGGGAGACCCAGTACTTC
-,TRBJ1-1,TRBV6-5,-,CASSYSIGLGTEAFF,TGTGCCAGCAGTTACTCGATTGGGTTGGGCACTGAAGCTTTCTTT
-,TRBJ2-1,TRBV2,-,CASSEVAAENEQFF,TGTGCCAGCAGTGAAGTAGCAGCCGAGAATGAGCAGTTCTTC
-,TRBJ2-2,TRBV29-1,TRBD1,CSVDQGARLFF,TGCAGCGTTGATCAGGGGGCAAGGCTGTTTTTT
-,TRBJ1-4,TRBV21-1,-,CASSGTFQFATNEKLFF,TGTGCCAGCAGCGGGACATTCCAATTTGCAACTAATGAAAAACTGTTTTTT
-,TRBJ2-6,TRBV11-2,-,CASSFDSSGANVLTF,TGTGCCAGCAGCTTCGACAGCTCTGGGGCCAACGTCCTGACTTTC
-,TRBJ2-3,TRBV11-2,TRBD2,CASSSYSGRSPDTQYF,TGTGCCAGCAGCTCGTATAGCGGGAGATCCCCAGATACGCAGTATTTT
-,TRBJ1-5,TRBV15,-,CATSRGPQNQPQHF,TGTGCCACCAGCAGGGGACCCCAGAATCAGCCCCAGCATTTT
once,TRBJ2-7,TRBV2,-,CASREFTYEQYF,TGTGCCAGCAGGGAGTTTACCTACGAGCAGTACTTC
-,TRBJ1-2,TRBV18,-,CASSPLDGYGYTF,TGTGCCAGCTCACCCTTGGACGGCTATGGCTACACCTTC
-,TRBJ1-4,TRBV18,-,CASSPVPGANEKLFF,TGTGCCAGCTCACCAGTGCCCGGGGCTAATGAAAAACTGTTTTTT
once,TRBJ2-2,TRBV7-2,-,CASSPRGGAPGELFF,TGTGCCAGCAGCCCGAGGGGTGGTGCCCCCGGGGAGCTGTTTTTT
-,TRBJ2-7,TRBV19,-,CASTLSPYLGGEQYF,TGTGCCAGTACCCTCTCGCCGTACCTGGGGGGCGAGCAGTACTTC
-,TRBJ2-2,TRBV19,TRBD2,CASSVGLAGNTGELFF,TGTGCCAGTAGCGTTGGACTAGCGGGGAACACCGGGGAGCTGTTTTTT
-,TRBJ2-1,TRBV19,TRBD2,CASSISPGRGGRGNEQFF,TGTGCCAGTAGTATAAGTCCCGGTCGCGGCGGGAGAGGCAATGAGCAGTTCTTC